This is a list of T cell receptor beta chains from one sample in a study of shared clonotypes between healthy human individuals. Data came from immunoSEQ multiplex PCR; TCRdb stores just in-frame clones and leaves some out. The repertoire holds some 2,100,000 clones, with approximately 95% as singletons. What was sequenced was naive CD4+ T cells sorted from blood. The source of these receptors is a man between 18 and 29 years old in good health. Each CDR3 is given with its conserved first and last residue. A D gene is named only where the DNA matches it firmly. Some rows have no size entry. The others give once, few or many, or a class for an expanded clone.

TGTGCCAGCAGTACCCCAGGAGTCACCGGGGAGCTGTTTTTT	CASSTPGVTGELFF	14	TRBV6-5	once	-	TRBJ2-2
TGCGCCAGCAGCCAAGCCGGGACTCAGCGACGAAGCTCCTACAATGAGCAGTTCTTC	CASSQAGTQRRSSYNEQFF	19	TRBV4-3	-	-	TRBJ2-1
TGTGCCAGCAGATTGACAGGAGATGAAAAACTGTTTTTT	CASRLTGDEKLFF	13	TRBV6-5	-	-	TRBJ1-4
TGTGCCAGCAGCCGAACAGGGAAGGGTAATGAGCAGTTCTTC	CASSRTGKGNEQFF	14	TRBV6-1	-	-	TRBJ2-1
TGTGCCAGCAGCATCGGACAGGGCCACCTCTACGAGCAGTACTTC	CASSIGQGHLYEQYF	15	TRBV7-9	-	TRBD1	TRBJ2-7
TGTGCCAGTAGTCTTACAGGGGGCGCTAATGGCTACACCTTC	CASSLTGGANGYTF	14	TRBV19	-	TRBD1	TRBJ1-2
TGCGCCAGCAGCTACAGGACAGAGACGCAAGAGACCCAGTACTTC	CASSYRTETQETQYF	15	TRBV4-1	-	-	TRBJ2-5
TGTGCCAGCAGCTTTCTGGACAGGGCTCAAGAGACCCAGTACTTC	CASSFLDRAQETQYF	15	TRBV7-2	-	TRBD1	TRBJ2-5
TGCGCCAGCAGCCCCTGGACAGGGGACAATTCACCCCTCCACTTT	CASSPWTGDNSPLHF	15	TRBV5-1	-	TRBD1	TRBJ1-6
TGTGCCAGCAGTGAAGACAGGGGTAATCAGCCCCAGCATTTT	CASSEDRGNQPQHF	14	TRBV2	-	TRBD1	TRBJ1-5
TGTGCCAGCAGTCCGGGACAGGGCTTCTACGAGCAGTACTTC	CASSPGQGFYEQYF	14	TRBV6-6	-	TRBD1	TRBJ2-7
TGTGCCAGCAGCATGGAACAGGGTAACAATGAGCAGTTCTTC	CASSMEQGNNEQFF	14	TRBV7-2	-	-	TRBJ2-1
TGCGCCAGCAGCCTTCCCCAGGGTACCCCCTACAATGAGCAGTTCTTC	CASSLPQGTPYNEQFF	16	TRBV5-1	-	-	TRBJ2-1
TGTGCCAGCAGTAGACAGGGCGACACCGGGGAGCTGTTTTTT	CASSRQGDTGELFF	14	TRBV6-6	-	TRBD1	TRBJ2-2
TGTGCCAGCAGCCGCATGGAGGAGACCCAGTACTTC	CASSRMEETQYF	12	TRBV7-2	-	-	TRBJ2-5